The source of this TCR beta chain is a study of blood T cell repertoires in COVID-19. Seattle patients were enrolled during active infection and followed longitudinally. Original methodology: Reference gene primers were amplified, and this amplification served to estimate nucleated cell counts. Profiled with immunoSEQ multiplex PCR; TCRdb holds only in-frame clones, not every one. V and J calls and clone size are as listed in that table; D and trimming were resolved from the DNA. The data contain 200,000 to 250,000 clones, 82% of them seen just once; the ten biggest clones take up approximately 8.4%. CDR1 and CDR2 (germline): MNHEY, SVGAGI. Trimming stripped 6 bases from V and 0 bases from J, with 12 bases between. This CDR3 is 15 amino acids long.

This sequence was found in a woman of 80 years or more with COVID-19, enrolled during active disease. Input material: peripheral blood. The chain has TRBV6-5 and TRBJ1-5; no firm D call. The CDR3 reads CASRLDTYSNQPQHF. For the CDR3, the DNA is TGTGCCAGCAGGCTCGACACTTATAGCAATCAGCCCCAGCATTTT.